A selection of T cell receptor beta chains follows, all from one sample in a study of blood T cells in healthy people across ages. TCRdb re-called the 5' RACE reads through MiXCR, storing one row per CDR3 protein. The data show roughly 930,000 distinct CDR3 sequences, around 48% seen once. The sample was blood. Receptors originate from a man aged 25-45 years in good health. Each CDR3 is given with its conserved first and last residue. The order of the fields is clone size, V gene, D gene, J gene, CDR3 DNA, CDR3 protein. The D gene is left open where the match is weak. Part of the rows lack a size; the others show once, few, many or a class for expanded clones.

.,TRBV4-2,.,TRBJ2-1,TGTGCCAGCGGCCAAGGGCTAGATTACAATGGGCGGTTCTTC,CASGQGLDYNGRFF
.,TRBV7-9,.,TRBJ2-5,TGTGCCAGCAGCTTAGTTGGAGCTTCCTCCAAGTACTTC,CASSLVGASSKYF
.,TRBV4-3,.,TRBJ2-3,TGCGCCAGCAGCCAAGATATTCCGGCCGTACAAGTGAGAGATACGCAGTATTTT,CASSQDIPAVQVRDTQYF
few,TRBV12-3/TRBV12-4,.,TRBJ2-3,TGTGCCAGCAGTCTAGGCCTACCCCTCGGTACGCAGTATTTT,CASSLGLPLGTQYF
.,TRBV7-3,.,TRBJ2-3,TGTGCCAGCAGCGGCTGGACAGAGAGCACAGATACGCAGTATTTT,CASSGWTESTDTQYF
.,TRBV6-5,TRBD1,TRBJ1-2,TGTGCCAGCAGCCCCGACAGGGAACTTGGCTACACCTTC,CASSPDRELGYTF
few,TRBV3-1,TRBD1,TRBJ2-5,TGTGCCAGCAGCCGAGCCGGGACAGTCTTCCAAGAGACCCAGTACTTC,CASSRAGTVFQETQYF
.,TRBV27,TRBD2,TRBJ2-1,TGTGCCAGCACCTCCCCTGGCGGGGGGGCCTACAATGAGCAGTTCTTC,CASTSPGGGAYNEQFF
few,TRBV5-1,TRBD2,TRBJ2-1,TGCGCCAGCAGCTCCGGACTAGCGGGGGGACTACTTTACAATGAGCAGTTCTTC,CASSSGLAGGLLYNEQFF
.,TRBV27,.,TRBJ1-5,TGTGCCAGCGGTGGCCACAATAGCAATCAGCCCCAGCATTTT,CASGGHNSNQPQHF
.,TRBV21-1,.,TRBJ1-2,TGTGCCAGTCGGGGACAGGGGGCTGGCTACACCTTC,CASRGQGAGYTF
few,TRBV18,.,TRBJ1-2,TGTGCCAGCTCACCTAGCTACAGGGACGGCTACACCTTC,CASSPSYRDGYTF
.,TRBV9,.,TRBJ2-1,TGTGCCAGCAGCGTAGATATGGACACGGGGTCACGGGTGGAGTTCTTC,CASSVDMDTGSRVEFF
.,TRBV7-6,TRBD1,TRBJ2-7,TGTGCCAGCAGCCCGAGGACAGGATCCTCCGAGCAGTACTTC,CASSPRTGSSEQYF
.,TRBV4-2,.,TRBJ1-5,TGTGCCAGCAGCCAAGATCGGGGGGTTGCGCCCCAGCATTTT,CASSQDRGVAPQHF
few,TRBV4-2,.,TRBJ2-1,TGTGCCAGCAGCCAAGAAGTAGGGTTCGGGGGCGTCCCCCCTGGGTTCTTC,CASSQEVGFGGVPPGFF
few,TRBV28,.,TRBJ2-7,TGTGCCAGCAGTTTATCAAGGCAGGGAAGTCTCGAGCAGTACTTC,CASSLSRQGSLEQYF
many,TRBV29-1,TRBD2,TRBJ2-5,TGCAGCGTTGAAGGCGGACTAGACCAAGAGACCCAGTACTTC,CSVEGGLDQETQYF
.,TRBV4-1,.,TRBJ2-7,TGCGCCAGCAGCTTCCATCCAGGGGCTTCCTACGAGCAGTACTTC,CASSFHPGASYEQYF